The 7 T cell receptor beta chains reported below all come from one sample, sequenced in a study of molecular identifiers for immune sequencing clone quantification. TCRdb re-derived calls from the PCR reads in MiXCR, one entry per CDR3 protein. The data hold under 600,000 distinct CDR3 sequences, with roughly 25% observed a single time. The material sequenced was naive CD8+ T cells from blood, with Jurkat cell RNA spiked in. Subset specified: FACS-sorted CD8+CD4-CCR7+CD45RA+ naive T cells. The receptors come from a human donor in good health. Some libraries in this study had Jurkat cell RNA spiked in.

The rearrangement uses TRBV5-3 and TRBJ2-5; D ambiguous. TRBV5-3 is labeled an ORF, and its function is uncertain. The CDR3 consists of 10 residues. V was shortened by 8 bases and J by 9 bases, with 11 bases between the two germline ends. The CDR3 loop reads CASSPPPQYF. DNA for the CDR3: TGTGCCAGCAGCCCTCCGCCCCAGTACTTC.

Only a few counts were recorded for this clonotype. The V gene is TRBV11-2, the J gene TRBJ2-7; D unresolved. The germline V gene encodes CDR1 SGHAT and CDR2 FQNNGV. Trimming removed 3 bases at V and 5 bases at J, with 8 bases between. The length of the CDR3 is 12 residues. CDR3 DNA: TGTGCCAGCAGCTTTACAGTCCACGAGCAGTACTTC. Protein product: CASSFTVHEQYF.

This clonotype was found many times. The V gene is TRBV5-5, the J gene TRBJ2-3; D gene uncertain. The V gene's germline CDR1 is SGHKS and CDR2 YYEKEE (reference sequence). V lost 3 bases to trimming and J lost 6 bases, with 14 bases between them. The CDR3 has 14 amino acids. The CDR3 bases are TGTGCCAGCAGCTCCGGACCTATGGACGATACGCAGTATTTT. Encoded protein: CASSSGPMDDTQYF. Combining the CDR3 with reference TRBV5-5 and TRBJ2-3 gives the whole variable domain DAGVTQSPTHLIKTRGQQVTLRCSPISGHKSVSWYQQVLGQGPQFIFQYYEKEERGRGNFPDRFSARQFPNYSSELNVNALLLGDSALYLCASSSGPMDDTQYFGPGTRLTVL.

The V call is TRBV28, the J call TRBJ2-3; 10 nucleotides align to TRBD2. Trimming cost V 5 bases and J 4 bases; bases outside gene matches: 6. The germline gives CDR1 MDHEN, CDR2 SYDVKM. There are 15 residues in the CDR3. CDR3 nucleotides: TGTGCCAGCAGTCAAGCTAGCGGGAGCTCAGATACGCAGTATTTT. It is translated as CASSQASGSSDTQYF.

Worth noting for this clonotype: No conserved phenylalanine or tryptophan is present at the end of the CDR3, so a read error is the likely explanation. The chain has TRBV6-2 or TRBV6-3 and TRBJ2-3; D is unclear. Deletions cut 0 bases from V and 4 bases from J, with 20 bases between. Germline CDR1 reads MNHEY; CDR2 reads SVGEGT. The CDR3 totals 18 residues. The CDR3 region is CASSYSPLQSAPPDTQYS. CDR3 coding DNA: TGTGCCAGCAGTTACTCCCCTCTTCAATCCGCCCCCCCAGATACGCAGTATTCT.

This rearrangement joins TRBV12-3 or TRBV12-4 to TRBJ1-4, with 10 positions matching TRBD1. There are 18 residues in the CDR3. J gave up 4 bases and V 6 bases, and 14 bases lay outside the gene matches. The CDR3 protein is CASRHGNRDRGDNEKLFF. CDR3 DNA: TGTGCCAGCAGGCATGGGAACCGGGACAGGGGTGATAATGAAAAACTGTTTTTT.

The chain links TRBV29-1 to TRBJ2-1; 8 bases are shared with TRBD2. Germline loops: CDR1 SQVTM, CDR2 ANQGSEA. The CDR3 sequence is 16 residues long. V lost 0 bases, J lost 5 bases, and 9 bases stayed unmatched. The CDR3 sequence: CSVEDRVGRADNEQFF. In DNA form, the CDR3 reads TGCAGCGTTGAAGATCGAGTCGGGAGGGCGGACAATGAGCAGTTCTTC.